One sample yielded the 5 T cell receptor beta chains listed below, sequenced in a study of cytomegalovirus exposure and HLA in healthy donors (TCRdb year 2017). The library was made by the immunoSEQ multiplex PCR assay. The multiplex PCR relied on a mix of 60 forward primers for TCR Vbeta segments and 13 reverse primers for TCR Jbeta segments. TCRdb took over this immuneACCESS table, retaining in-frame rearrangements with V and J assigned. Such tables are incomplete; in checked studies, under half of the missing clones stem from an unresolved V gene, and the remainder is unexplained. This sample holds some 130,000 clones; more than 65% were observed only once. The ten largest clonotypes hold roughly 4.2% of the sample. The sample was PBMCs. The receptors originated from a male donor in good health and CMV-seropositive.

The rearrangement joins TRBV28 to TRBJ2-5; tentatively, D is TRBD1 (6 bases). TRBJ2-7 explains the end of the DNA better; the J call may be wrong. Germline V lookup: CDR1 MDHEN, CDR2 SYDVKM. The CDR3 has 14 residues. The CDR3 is CASSSRQATYEQYF. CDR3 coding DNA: TGTGCCAGCAGTAGTAGACAGGCTACCTACGAGCAGTACTTC.

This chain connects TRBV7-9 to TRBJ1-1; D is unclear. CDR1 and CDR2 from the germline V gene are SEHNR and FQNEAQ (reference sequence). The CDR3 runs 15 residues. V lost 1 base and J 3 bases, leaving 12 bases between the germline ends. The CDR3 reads CASSLVQRQDTEAFF. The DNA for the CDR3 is TGTGCCAGCAGCTTAGTACAGCGGCAGGACACTGAAGCTTTCTTT.

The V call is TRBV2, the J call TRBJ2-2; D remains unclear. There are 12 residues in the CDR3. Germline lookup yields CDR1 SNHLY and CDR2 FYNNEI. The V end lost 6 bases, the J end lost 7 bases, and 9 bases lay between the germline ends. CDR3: CASRPDFGELFF. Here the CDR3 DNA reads TGTGCCAGCAGACCTGACTTCGGGGAGCTGTTTTTT.

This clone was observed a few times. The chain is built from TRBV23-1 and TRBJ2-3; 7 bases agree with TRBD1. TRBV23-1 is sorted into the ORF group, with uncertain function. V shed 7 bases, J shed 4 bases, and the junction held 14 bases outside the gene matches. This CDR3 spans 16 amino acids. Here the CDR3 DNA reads TGCGCCAGCAACGCGCCCTACAGGGGTCGCCCAGATACGCAGTATTTT. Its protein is CASNAPYRGRPDTQYF.

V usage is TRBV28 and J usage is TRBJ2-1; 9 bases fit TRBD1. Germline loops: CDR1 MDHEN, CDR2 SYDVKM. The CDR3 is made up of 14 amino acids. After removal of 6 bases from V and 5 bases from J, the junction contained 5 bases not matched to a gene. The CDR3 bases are TGTGCCAGCAGAGGGGACAGGGTCGACAATGAGCAGTTCTTC. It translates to CASRGDRVDNEQFF.